This record concerns one T cell receptor beta chain sequence. The antigen it binds to is not known. For each CD8+ T cell subset, flow sorting was done in triplicate, and 300,000 or so cells per subset went directly into RLT lysis buffer. To exclude memory contaminants, naive CD8+ T cells were stringently defined as CD45RO-CCR7+CD27+CD95-. Using standard density gradient centrifugation, peripheral blood mononuclear cells were isolated from buffy coats. A FACSAria III was used to flow-sort naive CD8+ T cells into CXCR3-negative and CXCR3-positive populations. An RNeasy Mini Kit was used to extract total RNA from the sorted cells. These reads were obtained on a NextSeq 550. The Human TCR Profiling Kit (MiLaboratory) was used to make UMI-labeled 5' RACE TRB cDNA libraries. The full amount of extracted RNA was used for cDNA synthesis, and the full amount of resulting cDNA was used for PCR amplification. Libraries were prepared in parallel with an identical number of PCR cycles. On the authors' methods: About 48,000 +/- 9,800 unique UMI-labeled TRB cDNA molecules per library were extracted with MIGEC and MiXCR, with at least two reads per UMI required. On average, each library contained about 40,000 +/- 10,000 functional in-frame TRB CDR3 nucleotide clonotypes without stop codons. After each sample was downsampled to 5000 UMI-labeled TRB molecules, VDJtools was used to calculate diversity metrics such as normalized Shannon-Wiener and Chao1. VDJtools was used to calculate clonotype-size-weighted physicochemical properties of the central five CDR3 residues, namely interaction energy, strength, volume and Kidera factor 4. TCRdb reprocessed the public reads and reports one entry per CDR3 protein sequence, without DNA. TCRdb, not the original authors, processed these V and J calls. This sample's table lists about 130,000 distinct CDR3 sequences. The ten largest clones capture 0.45% to 0.6% of the sample.

The data were obtained in a study of CXCR3-negative and CXCR3-positive naive CD8 T cells (dated by TCRdb to about 2019). Turning to the overall study: About 135 million TRB reads were obtained in total, roughly 1.5 +/- 0.3 million reads per library. Diversity and physicochemical repertoire analyses covered 11 donors pooled from two independent experiments. For the TRBV-TRBJ cluster analysis, the naive subsets came from 5 or 6 donors, while the memory cells came from 3 donors.

The paper's findings and limits, for the study overall: Because surface CD5, which has been linked to self-reactivity in mice, was comparable between naive subsets, TCR interaction strength was also inferred from TRB CDR3 physicochemical properties. CXCR3 expression partially decreased after cryopreservation, so most assays used freshly isolated PBMCs. Within the same donor, TRBV-TRBJ usage looked similar between naive CXCR3-negative and CXCR3-positive cells, but memory cells had distinct patterns. Comparably high repertoire diversity was found in both naive subsets, whereas much lower repertoire diversity was found in memory CD8+ T cells. TRB CDR3s from CXCR3-positive naive cells showed higher hydrophobicity (lower Kidera factor 4), lower energy, and higher strength and volume indices than CXCR3-negative naive cells.

CDR1 and CDR2 are drawn from the germline V gene: SGHAT, FQNNGV. The CDR3, from cysteine to phenylalanine, totals 13 residues. The DNA is not on file. The sample was naive CXCR3- CD8+ T cells from blood. Interpreted using the paper, the cell subset or site label stands for: CD45RO-CCR7+CD27+CD95- naive CD8+ T cells lacking CXCR3 (TNR3-). The chain employs TRBV11-2 and TRBJ2-7. This clonotype was sampled from a human donor in good health. Some clones in this sample may be carry-over from other donors' samples. The CDR3 protein sequence reads: CASSFANPYEQYF.